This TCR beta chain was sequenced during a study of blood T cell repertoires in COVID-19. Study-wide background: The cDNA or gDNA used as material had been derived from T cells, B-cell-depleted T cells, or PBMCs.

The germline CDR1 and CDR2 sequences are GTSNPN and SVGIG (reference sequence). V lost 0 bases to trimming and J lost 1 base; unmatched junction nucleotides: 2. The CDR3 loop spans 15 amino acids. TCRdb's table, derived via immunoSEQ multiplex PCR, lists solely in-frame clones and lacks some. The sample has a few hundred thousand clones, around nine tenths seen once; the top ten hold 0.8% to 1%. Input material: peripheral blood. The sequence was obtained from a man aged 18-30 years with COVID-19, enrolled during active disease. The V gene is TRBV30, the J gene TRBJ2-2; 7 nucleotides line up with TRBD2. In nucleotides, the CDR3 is TGTGCCTGGAGTGTAGCGGGACTGAACACCGGGGAGCTGTTTTTT. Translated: CAWSVAGLNTGELFF.